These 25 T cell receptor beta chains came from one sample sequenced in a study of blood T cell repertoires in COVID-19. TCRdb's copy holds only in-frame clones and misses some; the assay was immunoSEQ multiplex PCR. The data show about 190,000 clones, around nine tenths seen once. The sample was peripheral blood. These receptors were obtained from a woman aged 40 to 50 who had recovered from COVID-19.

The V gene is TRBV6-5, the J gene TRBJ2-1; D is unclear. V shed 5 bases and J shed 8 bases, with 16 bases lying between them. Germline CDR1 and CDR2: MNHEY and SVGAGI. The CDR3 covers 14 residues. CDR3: CASSLNRPDDEQFF. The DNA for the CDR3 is TGTGCCAGCAGTCTAAACAGACCCGACGATGAGCAGTTCTTC.

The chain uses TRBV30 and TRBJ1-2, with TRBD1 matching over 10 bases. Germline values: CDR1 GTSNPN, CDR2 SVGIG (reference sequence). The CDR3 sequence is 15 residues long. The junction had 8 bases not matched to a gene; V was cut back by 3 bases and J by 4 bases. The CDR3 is CAWRPRQGAGYGYTF. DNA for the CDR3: TGTGCCTGGAGACCCAGACAGGGGGCTGGCTATGGCTACACCTTC. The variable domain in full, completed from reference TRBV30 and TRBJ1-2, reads SQTIHQWPATLVQPVGSPLSLECTVEGTSNPNLYWYRQAAGRGLQLLFYSVGIGQISSEVPQNLSASRPQDRQFILSSKKLLLSDSGFYLCAWRPRQGAGYGYTFGSGTRLTVV.

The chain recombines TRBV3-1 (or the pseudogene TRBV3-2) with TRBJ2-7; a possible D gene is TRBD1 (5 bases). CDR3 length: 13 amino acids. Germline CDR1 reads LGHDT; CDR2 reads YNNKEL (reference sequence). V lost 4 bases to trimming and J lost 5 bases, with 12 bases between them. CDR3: CASSPEPGNEQYF. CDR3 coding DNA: TGTGCCAGCAGCCCTGAGCCAGGGAACGAGCAGTACTTC.

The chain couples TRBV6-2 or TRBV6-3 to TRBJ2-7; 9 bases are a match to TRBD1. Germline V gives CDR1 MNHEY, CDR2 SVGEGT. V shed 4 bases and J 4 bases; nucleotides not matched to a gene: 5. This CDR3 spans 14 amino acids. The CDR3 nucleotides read TGTGCCAGCAGTTTCGGGACAGGGTATTACGAGCAGTACTTC. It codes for CASSFGTGYYEQYF.

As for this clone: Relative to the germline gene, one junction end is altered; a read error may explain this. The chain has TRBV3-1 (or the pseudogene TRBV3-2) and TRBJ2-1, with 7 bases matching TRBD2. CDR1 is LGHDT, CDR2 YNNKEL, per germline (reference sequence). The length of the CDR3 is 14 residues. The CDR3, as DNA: TGTGCCAGCAGCCAAGCCCGGGACTACGATGAGCAGTTCTTC. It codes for CASSQARDYDEQFF.

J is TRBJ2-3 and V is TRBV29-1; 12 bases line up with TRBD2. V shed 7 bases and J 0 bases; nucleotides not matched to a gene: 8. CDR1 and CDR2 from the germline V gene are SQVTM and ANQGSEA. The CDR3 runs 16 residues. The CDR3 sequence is CSELAGGFTSTDTQYF. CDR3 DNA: TGCAGCGAACTAGCGGGGGGCTTTACTAGCACAGATACGCAGTATTTT.

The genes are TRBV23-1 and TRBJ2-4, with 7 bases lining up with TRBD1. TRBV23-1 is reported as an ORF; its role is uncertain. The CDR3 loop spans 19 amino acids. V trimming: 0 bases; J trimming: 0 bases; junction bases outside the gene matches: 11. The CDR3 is CASSQSRGTIYLAKNIQYF. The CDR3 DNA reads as TGCGCCAGCAGTCAATCCAGGGGGACAATCTACTTAGCCAAAAACATTCAGTACTTC.

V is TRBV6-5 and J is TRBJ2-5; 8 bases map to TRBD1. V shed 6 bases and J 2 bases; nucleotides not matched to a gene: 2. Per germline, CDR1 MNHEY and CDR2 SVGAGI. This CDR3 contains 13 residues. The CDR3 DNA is TGTGCCAGCAGCCGGGACAGGCAAGAGACCCAGTACTTC. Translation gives CASSRDRQETQYF.

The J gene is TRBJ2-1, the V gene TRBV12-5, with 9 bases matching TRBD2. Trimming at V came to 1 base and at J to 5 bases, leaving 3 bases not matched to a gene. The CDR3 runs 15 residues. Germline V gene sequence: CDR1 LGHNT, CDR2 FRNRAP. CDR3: CASGLGTSEHNEQFF. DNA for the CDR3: TGTGCTAGTGGTTTGGGGACTAGCGAGCACAATGAGCAGTTCTTC.

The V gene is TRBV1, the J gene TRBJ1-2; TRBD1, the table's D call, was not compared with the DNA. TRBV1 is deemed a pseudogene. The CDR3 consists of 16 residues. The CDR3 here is CTSSQTGGSPLDGYTF. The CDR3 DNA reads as TGCACCAGCAGCCAAACAGGGGGCTCCCCCCTAGATGGCTACACCTTC.

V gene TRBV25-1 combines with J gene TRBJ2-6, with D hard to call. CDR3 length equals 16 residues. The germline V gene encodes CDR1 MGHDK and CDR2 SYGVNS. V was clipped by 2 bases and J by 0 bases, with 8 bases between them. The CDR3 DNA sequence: TGTGCCAGCAGTGAAAATGGGCTCTCTGGGGCCAACGTCCTGACTTTC. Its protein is CASSENGLSGANVLTF.

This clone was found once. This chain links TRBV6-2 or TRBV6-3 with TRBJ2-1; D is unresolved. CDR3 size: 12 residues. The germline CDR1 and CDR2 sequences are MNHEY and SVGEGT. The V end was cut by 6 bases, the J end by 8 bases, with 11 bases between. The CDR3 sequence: CASSETTDEQFF. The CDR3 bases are TGTGCCAGCAGCGAGACAACGGATGAGCAGTTCTTC.

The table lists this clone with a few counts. CDR3 sequence reads: CASRAVNNEQFF. The CDR3 nucleotides read TGTGCCAGCAGGGCGGTAAACAATGAGCAGTTCTTC. The J gene is TRBJ2-1, the V gene TRBV6-6; D is ambiguous. CDR3 length: 12 residues. The V gene's germline CDR1 is MNHNY and CDR2 SVGAGI (reference sequence). Between the trimmed V and J ends, which lost 6 bases and 5 bases, there was a span of 8 bases.

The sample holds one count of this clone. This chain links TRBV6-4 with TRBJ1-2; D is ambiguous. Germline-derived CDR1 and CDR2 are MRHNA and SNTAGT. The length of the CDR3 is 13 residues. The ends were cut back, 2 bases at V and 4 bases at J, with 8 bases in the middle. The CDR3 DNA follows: TGTGCCAGCAGTGACGCATCGGGCTATGGCTACACCTTC. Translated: CASSDASGYGYTF.

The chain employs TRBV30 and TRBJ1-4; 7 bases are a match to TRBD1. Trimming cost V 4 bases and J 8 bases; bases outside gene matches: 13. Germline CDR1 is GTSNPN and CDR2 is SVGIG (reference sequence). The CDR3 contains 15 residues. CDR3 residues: CAWNMQGQFGEKLFF. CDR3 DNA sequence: TGTGCCTGGAATATGCAGGGACAGTTTGGGGAAAAACTGTTTTTT.

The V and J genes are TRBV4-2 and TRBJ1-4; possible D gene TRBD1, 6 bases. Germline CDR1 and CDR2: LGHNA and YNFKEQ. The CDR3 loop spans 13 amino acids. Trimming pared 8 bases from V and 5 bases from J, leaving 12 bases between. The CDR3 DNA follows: TGTGCCAGCGGGGGACAAATCAATGAAAAACTGTTTTTT. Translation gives CASGGQINEKLFF.

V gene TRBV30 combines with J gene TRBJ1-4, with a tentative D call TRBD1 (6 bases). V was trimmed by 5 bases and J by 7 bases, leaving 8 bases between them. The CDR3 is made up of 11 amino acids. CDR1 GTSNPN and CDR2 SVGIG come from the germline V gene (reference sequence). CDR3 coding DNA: TGTGCCTGGCGGACAGCTGAAAAACTGTTTTTT. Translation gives CAWRTAEKLFF.

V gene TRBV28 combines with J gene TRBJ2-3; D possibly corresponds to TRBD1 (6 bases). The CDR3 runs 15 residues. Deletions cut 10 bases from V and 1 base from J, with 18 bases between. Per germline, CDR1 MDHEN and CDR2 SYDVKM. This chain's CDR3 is CANTLSTGGTDTQYF. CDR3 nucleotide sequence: TGTGCCAACACCCTCTCGACAGGAGGCACAGATACGCAGTATTTT.

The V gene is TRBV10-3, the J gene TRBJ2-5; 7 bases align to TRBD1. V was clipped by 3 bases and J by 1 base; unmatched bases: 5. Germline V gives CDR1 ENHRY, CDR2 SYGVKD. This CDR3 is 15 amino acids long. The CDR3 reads CAISDSNRGQETQYF. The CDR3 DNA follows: TGTGCCATCAGTGACTCAAACAGGGGCCAAGAGACCCAGTACTTC.

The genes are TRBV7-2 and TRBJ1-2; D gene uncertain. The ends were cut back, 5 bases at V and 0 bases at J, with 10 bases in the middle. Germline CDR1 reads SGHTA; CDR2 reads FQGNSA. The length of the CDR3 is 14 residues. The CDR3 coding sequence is TGTGCCAGCAGCACCTGGCCGCCTAACTATGGCTACACCTTC. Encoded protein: CASSTWPPNYGYTF.

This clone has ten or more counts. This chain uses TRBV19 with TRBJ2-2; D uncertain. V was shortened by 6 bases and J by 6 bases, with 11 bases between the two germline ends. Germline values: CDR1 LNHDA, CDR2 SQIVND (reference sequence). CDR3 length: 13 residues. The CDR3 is CASSPGEAGELFF. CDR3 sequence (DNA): TGTGCCAGTAGCCCTGGTGAGGCCGGGGAGCTGTTTTTT.

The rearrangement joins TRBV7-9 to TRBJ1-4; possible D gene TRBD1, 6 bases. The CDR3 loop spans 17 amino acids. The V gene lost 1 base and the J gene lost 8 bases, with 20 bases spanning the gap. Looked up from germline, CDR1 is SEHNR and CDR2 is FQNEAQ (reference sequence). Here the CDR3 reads CASSLVRAQGLGEKLFF. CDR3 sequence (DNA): TGTGCCAGCAGCTTAGTCAGGGCACAGGGTCTTGGAGAAAAACTGTTTTTT.

The CDR3 loop is CASSYAGLDTEAFF. CDR3 coding DNA: TGTGCCAGCAGTTACGCAGGGCTGGACACTGAAGCTTTCTTT. The V call is TRBV6-2 or TRBV6-3, the J call TRBJ1-1, with D possibly matching TRBD1 (5 bases). From germline, CDR1 is MNHEY and CDR2 SVGEGT. Trimming took off 2 bases at V and 3 bases at J, with 10 bases between the two ends. This CDR3 has 14 amino acids.

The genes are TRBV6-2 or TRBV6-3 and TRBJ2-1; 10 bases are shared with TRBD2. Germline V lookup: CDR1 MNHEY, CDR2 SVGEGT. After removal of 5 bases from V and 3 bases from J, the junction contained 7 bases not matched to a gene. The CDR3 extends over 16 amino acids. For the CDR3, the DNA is TGTGCCAGCAGTGGACCCGGGACTAGCGTCTACAATGAGCAGTTCTTC. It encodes CASSGPGTSVYNEQFF.

Here the CDR3 reads CAISERGAREDTIYF. CDR3 sequence (DNA): TGTGCCATCAGTGAGCGGGGGGCTAGGGAGGACACCATATATTTT. This chain joins TRBV10-3 and TRBJ1-3; perhaps TRBD1 as D (6 bases). The CDR3 has 15 amino acids. The ends were cut back, 2 bases at V and 8 bases at J, with 16 bases in the middle. CDR1 is ENHRY and CDR2 is SYGVKD in the germline V gene.